The TCR beta chain under discussion was sequenced for a study of blood T cell repertoires in COVID-19. Study as a whole: Specimens from acute and convalescent COVID-19 originated in the United States, Italy and Spain. Sources were T cells, B-cell-depleted T cells, or PBMCs; the material itself was cDNA or gDNA.

Germline V lookup: CDR1 SNHLY, CDR2 FYNNEI. With V trimmed by 3 bases and J by 6 bases, 2 bases remained unmatched. The CDR3 runs to 14 residues. As originally analysed: Amplifying reference gene primers gave estimates of nucleated cell counts. The method was immunoSEQ multiplex PCR; TCRdb's version includes in-frame clones alone and lacks a portion of them. That table gives V, J and clone size, and the DNA gave D and trimming. The table records around 70,000 clones, roughly nine tenths of them present only once. Sequenced sample: peripheral blood. The chain couples TRBV2 to TRBJ1-6; 7 bases align to TRBD1. The receptor comes from a man aged 50-60 years with acute or convalescent COVID-19. The CDR3 bases are TGTGCCAGCAGTGACCGGACAGGTAATTCACCCCTCCACTTT. Its translation: CASSDRTGNSPLHF.